This T cell receptor beta chain appears in the sequencing data of a study of T cells of healthy individuals. V lost 2 bases to trimming and J lost 1 base, with 5 bases between them. The CDR3 loop spans 13 amino acids. CDR1 is MNHNY, CDR2 SVGAGI, per germline (reference sequence). This clonotype was counted ten times or more. TCRdb re-analysed the 5' RACE reads in MiXCR, keeping a single row per CDR3 protein. This table holds some 41,000 distinct CDR3 sequences, approximately 5% found once. The chain carries TRBV6-6 and TRBJ1-1; no definite D call. The clonotype comes from a human donor in good health. The CDR3 loop reads CASSYGRNTEAFF. In DNA form, the CDR3 reads TGTGCCAGCAGTTACGGCAGGAACACTGAAGCTTTCTTT.